What follows is one T cell receptor beta chain and its context. This CDR3 contains 15 residues. After removal of 0 bases from V and 3 bases from J, the junction contained 3 bases not matched to a gene. CDR1 and CDR2 (germline): SGHRS, YFSETQ. The data are from a study of blood T cell repertoires in COVID-19. Across the study: The United States, Italy and Spain supplied acute and convalescent COVID-19 samples. From T cells, B-cell-depleted T cells, or PBMCs came the material, which was cDNA or gDNA.

The table came from immunoSEQ multiplex PCR; TCRdb's copy has only in-frame clones and leaves some out. The sample carries more than 250,000 clones, around four fifths recorded once. The TCR comes from a woman aged 45-60 years with acute or convalescent COVID-19. V and J are TRBV5-1 and TRBJ2-7, with 10 bases that match TRBD2. Sequencing input: peripheral blood. CDR3 sequence (DNA): TGCGCCAGCAGCTTGGGGACTAGCGGATTCTACGAGCAGTACGTC. This gives the protein CASSLGTSGFYEQYV.